This T cell receptor beta chain was found in a study of blood T cell repertoires in COVID-19. Turning to the study itself: Researchers got acute and convalescent COVID-19 samples from the United States, Italy and Spain. The analysed material was cDNA or gDNA that came from T cells, B-cell-depleted T cells, or PBMCs.

Under the authors' procedure: Amplified reference gene primers provided the basis for estimating nucleated cell counts. Generated by immunoSEQ multiplex PCR, the TCRdb table keeps only in-frame clones and is missing some. V and J calls and clone size are as listed in that table; D and trimming were resolved from the DNA. The sample records approximately 75,000 clones, roughly 78% being singletons. Germline CDR1 and CDR2: LNHNV and YYDKDF (reference sequence). V lost 0 bases and J lost 4; bases outside the gene matches: 2. CDR3 length: 16 residues. The origin of this receptor is a human donor in a cohort sampled during active COVID-19. This sequence joins TRBV15 and TRBJ2-2; TRBD2 matches at 10 bases. The sample taken for sequencing was peripheral blood. CDR3 in DNA: TGTGCCACCAGCAGAGAACTAGCGGGGATCACCGGGGAGCTGTTTTTT. Its translation is CATSRELAGITGELFF.